This section outlines one T cell receptor beta chain sequence together with its context. Here immunoSEQ multiplex PCR was the method, and the copy in TCRdb shows in-frame clones only, minus some. This sample has about 290,000 clones, with 89% found just once. The CDR3 has 13 residues. In germline, CDR1 is SGHRS, CDR2 YFSETQ. The germline V and J ends were trimmed by 0 bases and 5 bases, with 8 bases remaining between them. This specimen belongs to a study of blood T cell repertoires in COVID-19. The receptor's source is a middle-aged woman who had recovered from COVID-19. V is TRBV5-1 and J is TRBJ2-5; D unclear. Sequences were obtained from PBMCs or T cells enriched from blood (not recorded which). The CDR3 DNA follows: TGCGCCAGCAGCTTGGTCTCTCCGGAGACCCAGTACTTC. Translation: CASSLVSPETQYF.